This entry describes one TCR beta chain. In the original processing: Amplifying reference gene primers gave estimates of nucleated cell counts. Profiling relied on immunoSEQ multiplex PCR, and the TCRdb table lists in-frame clones only, not all of them. Clonal size and the V and J genes are those of that table, whereas D and trimming came from the DNA. Of a few hundred thousand clones in the sample, 70% to 90% are singletons; the top ten hold around 12%. The CDR3 runs to 15 residues. V gave up 3 bases and J gave up 9 bases; unmatched junction bases: 9. In germline, CDR1 is KGHSH, CDR2 LQKENI. This sample stems from a study of blood T cell repertoires in COVID-19. About the study: COVID-19 samples collected from the United States, Italy and Spain covered acute and convalescent phases. The analysed material was cDNA or gDNA that came from T cells, B-cell-depleted T cells, or PBMCs.

Sample: peripheral blood. This TCR derives from a woman in her sixties or seventies with acute or convalescent COVID-19. V is TRBV18 and J is TRBJ2-7; 12 bases are a match to TRBD1. The CDR3 DNA reads as TGTGCCAGCTCACCCATCCGGGACAGGGGGCAGGGGCAGTACTTC. Its protein is CASSPIRDRGQGQYF.